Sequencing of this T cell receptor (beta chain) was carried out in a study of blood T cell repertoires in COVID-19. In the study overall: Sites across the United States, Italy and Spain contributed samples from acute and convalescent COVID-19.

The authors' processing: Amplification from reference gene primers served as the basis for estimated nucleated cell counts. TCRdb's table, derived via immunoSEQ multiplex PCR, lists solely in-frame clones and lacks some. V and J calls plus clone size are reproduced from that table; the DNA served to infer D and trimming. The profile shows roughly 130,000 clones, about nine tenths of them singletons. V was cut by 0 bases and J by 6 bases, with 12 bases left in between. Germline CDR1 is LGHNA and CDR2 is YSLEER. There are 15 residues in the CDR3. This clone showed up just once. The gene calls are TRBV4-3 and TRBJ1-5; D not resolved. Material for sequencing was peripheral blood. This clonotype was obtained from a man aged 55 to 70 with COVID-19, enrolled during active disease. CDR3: CASSQDYIEGQPQHF. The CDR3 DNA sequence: TGCGCCAGCAGCCAAGATTATATAGAGGGTCAGCCCCAGCATTTT.